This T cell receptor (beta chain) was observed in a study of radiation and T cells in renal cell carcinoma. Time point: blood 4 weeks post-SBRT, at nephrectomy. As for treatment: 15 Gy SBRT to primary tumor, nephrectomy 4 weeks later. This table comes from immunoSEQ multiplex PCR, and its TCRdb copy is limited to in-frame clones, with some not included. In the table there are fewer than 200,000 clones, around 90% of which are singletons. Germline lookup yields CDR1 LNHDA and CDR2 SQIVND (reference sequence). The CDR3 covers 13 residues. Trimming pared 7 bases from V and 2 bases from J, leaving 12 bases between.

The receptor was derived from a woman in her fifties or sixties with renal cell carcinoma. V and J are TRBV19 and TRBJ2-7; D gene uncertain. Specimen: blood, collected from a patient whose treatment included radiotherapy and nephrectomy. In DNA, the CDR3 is TGTGCCAGTAAACCGGACGGTCCCTACGAGCAGTACTTC. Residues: CASKPDGPYEQYF.